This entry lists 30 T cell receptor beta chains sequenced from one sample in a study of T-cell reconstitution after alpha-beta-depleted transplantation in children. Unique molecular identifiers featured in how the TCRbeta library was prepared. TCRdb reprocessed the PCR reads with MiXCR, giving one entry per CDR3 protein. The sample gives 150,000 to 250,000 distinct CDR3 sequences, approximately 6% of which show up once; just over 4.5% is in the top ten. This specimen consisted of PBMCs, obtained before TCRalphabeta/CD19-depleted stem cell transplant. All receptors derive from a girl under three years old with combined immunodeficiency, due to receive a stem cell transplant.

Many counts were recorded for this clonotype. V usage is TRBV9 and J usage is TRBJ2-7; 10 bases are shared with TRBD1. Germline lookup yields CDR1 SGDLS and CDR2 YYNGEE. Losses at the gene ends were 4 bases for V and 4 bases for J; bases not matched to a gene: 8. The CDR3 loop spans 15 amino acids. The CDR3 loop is CASSQSGTGVYEQYF. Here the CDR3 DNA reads TGTGCCAGCAGCCAGTCCGGGACAGGGGTGTACGAGCAGTACTTC.

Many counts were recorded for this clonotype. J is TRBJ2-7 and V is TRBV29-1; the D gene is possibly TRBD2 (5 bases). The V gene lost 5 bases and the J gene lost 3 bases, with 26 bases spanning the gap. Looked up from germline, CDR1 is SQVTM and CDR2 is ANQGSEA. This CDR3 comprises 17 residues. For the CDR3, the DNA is TGCAGCGTTCTCGGGTTGGTGGACGGAGGATACGTCTACGAGCAGTACTTC. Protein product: CSVLGLVDGGYVYEQYF.

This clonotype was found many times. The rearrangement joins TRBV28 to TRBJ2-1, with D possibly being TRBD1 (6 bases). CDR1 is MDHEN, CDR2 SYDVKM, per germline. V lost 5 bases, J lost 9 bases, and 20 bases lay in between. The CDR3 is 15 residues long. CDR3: CASSIRDMSNCEQFF. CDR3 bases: TGTGCCAGCAGTATCAGGGACATGAGCAATTGTGAGCAGTTCTTC.

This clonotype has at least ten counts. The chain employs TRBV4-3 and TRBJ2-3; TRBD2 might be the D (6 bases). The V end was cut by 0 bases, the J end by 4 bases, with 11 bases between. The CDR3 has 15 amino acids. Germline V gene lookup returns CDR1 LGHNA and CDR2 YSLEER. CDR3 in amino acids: CASSQEVGSADTQYF. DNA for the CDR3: TGCGCCAGCAGCCAAGAAGTCGGGAGTGCAGATACGCAGTATTTT.

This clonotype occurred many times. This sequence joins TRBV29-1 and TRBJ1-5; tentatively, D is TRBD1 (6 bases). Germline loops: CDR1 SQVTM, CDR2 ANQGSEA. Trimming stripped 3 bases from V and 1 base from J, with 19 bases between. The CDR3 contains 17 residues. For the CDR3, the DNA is TGCAGCGTTGATATTTTCGGGGGGCGCTGGAGCAATCAGCCCCAGCATTTT. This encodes CSVDIFGGRWSNQPQHF.

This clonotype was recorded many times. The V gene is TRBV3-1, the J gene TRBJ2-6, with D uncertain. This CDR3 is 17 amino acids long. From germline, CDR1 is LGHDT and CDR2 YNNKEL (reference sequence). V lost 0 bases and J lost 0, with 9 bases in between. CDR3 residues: CASSQDLSNSGANVLTF. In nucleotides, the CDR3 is TGTGCCAGCAGCCAAGACCTTTCCAACTCTGGGGCCAACGTCCTGACTTTC.

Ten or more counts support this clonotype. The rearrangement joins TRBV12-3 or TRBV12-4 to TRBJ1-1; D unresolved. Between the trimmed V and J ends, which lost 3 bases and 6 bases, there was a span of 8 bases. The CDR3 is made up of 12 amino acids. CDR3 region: CASSFVRSEAFF. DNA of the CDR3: TGTGCCAGCAGTTTTGTGAGGTCTGAAGCTTTCTTT.

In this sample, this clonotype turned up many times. The CDR3 spells CSAVDDSGLVPTYEQYF. The CDR3 DNA follows: TGCAGTGCTGTTGATGATTCCGGACTAGTCCCAACCTACGAGCAGTACTTC. The chain couples TRBV20-1 to TRBJ2-7, with 7 positions matching TRBD2. CDR1 and CDR2 (germline): DFQATT, SNEGSKA (reference sequence). The ends lost 5 bases at V and 2 bases at J; junction bases unmatched: 18. The CDR3 has 17 amino acids.

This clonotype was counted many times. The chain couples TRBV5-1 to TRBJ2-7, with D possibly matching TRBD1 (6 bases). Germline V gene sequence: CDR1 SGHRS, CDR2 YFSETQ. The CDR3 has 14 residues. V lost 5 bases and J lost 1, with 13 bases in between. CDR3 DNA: TGCGCCAGCAGGGGACAAGGAATGTCCTACGAGCAGTACTTC. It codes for CASRGQGMSYEQYF.

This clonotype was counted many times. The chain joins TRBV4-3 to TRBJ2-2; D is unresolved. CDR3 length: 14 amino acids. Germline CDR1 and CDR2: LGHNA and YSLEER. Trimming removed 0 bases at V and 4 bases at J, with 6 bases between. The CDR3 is CASSQEESTGELFF. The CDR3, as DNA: TGCGCCAGCAGCCAAGAAGAGAGCACCGGGGAGCTGTTTTTT.

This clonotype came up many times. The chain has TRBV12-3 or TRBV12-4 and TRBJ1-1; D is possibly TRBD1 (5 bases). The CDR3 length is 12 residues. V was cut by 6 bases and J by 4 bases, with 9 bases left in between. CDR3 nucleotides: TGTGCCAGCAGAGGACAATCCACTGAAGCTTTCTTT. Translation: CASRGQSTEAFF.

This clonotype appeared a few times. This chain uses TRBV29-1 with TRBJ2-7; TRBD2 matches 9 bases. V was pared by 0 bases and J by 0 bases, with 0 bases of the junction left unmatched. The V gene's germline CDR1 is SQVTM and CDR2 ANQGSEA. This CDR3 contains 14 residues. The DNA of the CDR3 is TGCAGCGTTGAAGATAGCGGGAGCTCCTACGAGCAGTACTTC. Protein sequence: CSVEDSGSSYEQYF.

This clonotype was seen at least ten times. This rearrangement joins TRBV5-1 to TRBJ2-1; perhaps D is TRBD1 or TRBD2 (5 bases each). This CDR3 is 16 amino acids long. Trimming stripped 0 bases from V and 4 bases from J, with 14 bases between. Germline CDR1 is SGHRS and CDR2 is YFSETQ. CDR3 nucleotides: TGCGCCAGCAGCTTGGCCCCTAGTTGGGGGTACAATGAGCAGTTCTTC. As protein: CASSLAPSWGYNEQFF.

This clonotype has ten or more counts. This chain's CDR3 is CASSWGQGTREQYF. CDR3 bases: TGCGCCAGCAGCTGGGGACAGGGGACTCGCGAGCAGTACTTC. J is TRBJ2-7 and V is TRBV5-1; TRBD1 agrees at 10 bases. Germline loops: CDR1 SGHRS, CDR2 YFSETQ. V dropped 3 bases and J dropped 6; count of bases not matched to a gene: 6. CDR3 length equals 14 residues.

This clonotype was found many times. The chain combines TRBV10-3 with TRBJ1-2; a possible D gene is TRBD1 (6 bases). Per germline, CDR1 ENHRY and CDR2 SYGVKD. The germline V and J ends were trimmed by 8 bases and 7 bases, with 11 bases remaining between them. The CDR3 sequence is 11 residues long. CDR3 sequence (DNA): TGTGCCATCTACAGGGAAGGTGGCTACACCTTC. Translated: CAIYREGGYTF.

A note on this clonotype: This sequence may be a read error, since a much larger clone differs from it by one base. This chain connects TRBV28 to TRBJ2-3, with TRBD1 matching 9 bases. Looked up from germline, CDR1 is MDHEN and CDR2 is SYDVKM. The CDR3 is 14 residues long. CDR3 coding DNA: TGTGCCAGCAGTCCGGACAGGGGAACAGATACGCGGTATTTT. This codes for CASSPDRGTDTRYF.

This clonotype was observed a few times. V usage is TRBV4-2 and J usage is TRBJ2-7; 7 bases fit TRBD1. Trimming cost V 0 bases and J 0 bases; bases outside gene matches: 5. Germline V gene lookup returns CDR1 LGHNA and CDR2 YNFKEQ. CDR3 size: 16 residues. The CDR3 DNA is TGTGCCAGCAGCCAAGAAGGGGGCAGTTCCTCCTACGAGCAGTACTTC. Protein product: CASSQEGGSSSYEQYF.

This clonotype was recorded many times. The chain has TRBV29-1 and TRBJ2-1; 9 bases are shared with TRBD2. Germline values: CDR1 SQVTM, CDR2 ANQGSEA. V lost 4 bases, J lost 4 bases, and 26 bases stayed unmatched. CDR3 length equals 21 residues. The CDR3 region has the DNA TGCAGCGTTGTTGTTAGAGGGTCGTATGGCTGGCGGGAGGGCCTGTACAATGAGCAGTTCTTC. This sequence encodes CSVVVRGSYGWREGLYNEQFF.

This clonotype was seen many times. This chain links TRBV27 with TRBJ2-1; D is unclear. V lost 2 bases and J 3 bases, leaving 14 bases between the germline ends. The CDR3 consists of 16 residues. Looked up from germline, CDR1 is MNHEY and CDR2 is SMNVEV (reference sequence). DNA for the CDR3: TGTGCCAGCAGTTTAACAGCGCCCACAGTCTACAATGAGCAGTTCTTC. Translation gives CASSLTAPTVYNEQFF.

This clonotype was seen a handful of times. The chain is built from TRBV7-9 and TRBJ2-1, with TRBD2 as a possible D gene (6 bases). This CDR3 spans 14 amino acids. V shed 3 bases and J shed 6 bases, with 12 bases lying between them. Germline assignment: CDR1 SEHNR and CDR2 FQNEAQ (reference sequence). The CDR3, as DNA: TGTGCCAGCAGCTTTCGGGACTTTACCAATGAGCAGTTCTTC. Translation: CASSFRDFTNEQFF.

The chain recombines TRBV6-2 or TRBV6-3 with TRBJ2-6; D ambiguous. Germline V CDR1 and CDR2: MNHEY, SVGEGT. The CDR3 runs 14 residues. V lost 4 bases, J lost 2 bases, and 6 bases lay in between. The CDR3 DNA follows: TGTGCCAGCAGTTTAATGGCTGGGGCCAACGTCCTGACTTTC. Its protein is CASSLMAGANVLTF.

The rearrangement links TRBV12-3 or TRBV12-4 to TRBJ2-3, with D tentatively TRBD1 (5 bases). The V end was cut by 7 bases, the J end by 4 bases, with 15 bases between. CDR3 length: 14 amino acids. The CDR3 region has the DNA TGTGCCAGCAATTCTCCCTACAGGTCAGATACGCAGTATTTT. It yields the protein CASNSPYRSDTQYF.

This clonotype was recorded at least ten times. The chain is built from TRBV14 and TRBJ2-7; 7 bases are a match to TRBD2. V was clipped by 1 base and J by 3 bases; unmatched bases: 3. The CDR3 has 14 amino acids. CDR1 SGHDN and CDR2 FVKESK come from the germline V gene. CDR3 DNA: TGTGCCAGCAGCCAAGGGCTAGCGGTCTACGAGCAGTACTTC. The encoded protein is CASSQGLAVYEQYF.

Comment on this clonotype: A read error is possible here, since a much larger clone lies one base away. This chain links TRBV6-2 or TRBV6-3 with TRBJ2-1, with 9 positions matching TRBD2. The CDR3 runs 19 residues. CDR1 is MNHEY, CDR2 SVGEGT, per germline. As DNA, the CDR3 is TGTACCAGCAGTTATACACTTCTTGGCGGGGGGGCTTTCTACAATGAGCAGTTCTTC. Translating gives CTSSYTLLGGGAFYNEQFF.

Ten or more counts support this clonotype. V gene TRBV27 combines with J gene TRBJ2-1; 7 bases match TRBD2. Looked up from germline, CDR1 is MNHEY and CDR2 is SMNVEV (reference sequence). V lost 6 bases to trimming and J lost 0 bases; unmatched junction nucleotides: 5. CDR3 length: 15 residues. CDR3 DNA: TGTGCCAGCAGCCCTAGCGGATTCTCCTACAATGAGCAGTTCTTC. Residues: CASSPSGFSYNEQFF.

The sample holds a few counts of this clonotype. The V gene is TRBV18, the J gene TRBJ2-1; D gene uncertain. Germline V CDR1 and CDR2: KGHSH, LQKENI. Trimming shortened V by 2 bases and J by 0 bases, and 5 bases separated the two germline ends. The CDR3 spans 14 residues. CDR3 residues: CASSPENSYNEQFF. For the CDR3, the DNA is TGTGCCAGCTCACCAGAGAACTCCTACAATGAGCAGTTCTTC.

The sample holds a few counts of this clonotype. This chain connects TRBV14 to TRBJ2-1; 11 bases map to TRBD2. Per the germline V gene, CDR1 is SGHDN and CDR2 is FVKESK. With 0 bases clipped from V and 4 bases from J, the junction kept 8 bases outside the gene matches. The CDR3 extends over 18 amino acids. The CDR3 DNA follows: TGTGCCAGCAGCCAAGAAGGGGCGGGACTAGCGGAATACAATGAGCAGTTCTTC. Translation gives CASSQEGAGLAEYNEQFF.

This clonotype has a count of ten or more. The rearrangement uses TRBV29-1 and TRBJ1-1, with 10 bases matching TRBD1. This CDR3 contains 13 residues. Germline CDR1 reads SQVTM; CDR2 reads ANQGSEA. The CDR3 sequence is CTVRDRGHQAAFF. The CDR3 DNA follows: TGCACTGTCCGGGACAGGGGTCATCAGGCAGCTTTCTTT.

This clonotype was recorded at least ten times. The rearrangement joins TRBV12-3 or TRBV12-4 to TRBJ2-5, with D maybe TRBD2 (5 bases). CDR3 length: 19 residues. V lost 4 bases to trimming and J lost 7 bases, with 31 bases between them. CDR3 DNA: TGTGCCAGCAGTTCCCCCTCGCAGGTTCCGGATGCGCCGGGGTGGACCCAGTACTTC. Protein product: CASSSPSQVPDAPGWTQYF.

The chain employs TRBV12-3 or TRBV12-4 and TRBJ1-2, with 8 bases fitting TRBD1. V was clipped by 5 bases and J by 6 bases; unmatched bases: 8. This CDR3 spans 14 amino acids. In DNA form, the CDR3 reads TGTGCCAGCAGTGCTCCCAGGACAGGGAATGGCTACACCTTC. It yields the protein CASSAPRTGNGYTF.